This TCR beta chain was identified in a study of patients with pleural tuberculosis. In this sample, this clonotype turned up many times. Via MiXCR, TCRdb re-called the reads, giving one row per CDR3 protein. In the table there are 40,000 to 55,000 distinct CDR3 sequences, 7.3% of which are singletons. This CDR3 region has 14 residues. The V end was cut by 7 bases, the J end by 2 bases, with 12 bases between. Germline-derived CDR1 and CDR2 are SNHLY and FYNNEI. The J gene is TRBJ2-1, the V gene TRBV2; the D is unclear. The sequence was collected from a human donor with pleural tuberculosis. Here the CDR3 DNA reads TGTGCCAGCAAGTCCTCTAGTGCCTACAATGAGCAGTTCTTC. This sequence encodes CASKSSSAYNEQFF.